These 28 T cell receptor beta chains were all obtained from the same sample, sequenced in a study of cytomegalovirus exposure and HLA in healthy donors (dated by TCRdb to 2016 to 2017). The library was built by means of the immunoSEQ multiplex PCR assay. For the multiplex PCR, a mixture combining 60 forward primers for TCR Vbeta segments and 13 reverse primers for TCR Jbeta segments was used. TCRdb stores this immuneACCESS table with in-frame sequences only. Part of the clones is absent; in the studies checked, under half of the shortfall reflects unresolved V genes, and no reason is known for the rest. Here the sample has some 150,000 clones; less than 80% occur a single time. The ten top clones hold approximately 2.1% of the sample. The sequencing sample was made of PBMCs. These receptors all come from a man aged 25 to 45 in good health and CMV-seronegative.

This clone showed up just a few times. The CDR3 sequence is CASSLTGTIRGELFF. The CDR3, as DNA: TGTGCCAGCAGCCTTACCGGGACAATCAGGGGGGAGCTGTTTTTT. The J gene is TRBJ2-2, the V gene TRBV9, with D perhaps matching TRBD1 (6 bases). Trimming took off 4 bases at V and 8 bases at J, with 18 bases between the two ends. From germline, CDR1 is SGDLS and CDR2 YYNGEE. The CDR3 is 15 residues long.

This chain links TRBV28 with TRBJ2-3, with TRBD2 matching over 13 bases. V gave up 5 bases and J gave up 6 bases; unmatched junction bases: 8. This CDR3 has 16 amino acids. Germline lookup yields CDR1 MDHEN and CDR2 SYDVKM. The CDR3 here is CASSEGTSGVQDTQYF. CDR3 DNA: TGTGCCAGCAGTGAAGGGACTAGCGGGGTCCAGGATACGCAGTATTTT.

This clone came up a few times. The chain recombines TRBV19 with TRBJ1-5; 8 bases fit TRBD1. Germline V CDR1 and CDR2: LNHDA, SQIVND (reference sequence). V shed 6 bases, J shed 4 bases, and the junction held 2 bases outside the gene matches. The length of the CDR3 is 13 residues. CDR3 sequence: CASRGQENQPQHF. CDR3 DNA: TGTGCCAGTAGGGGACAGGAGAATCAGCCCCAGCATTTT.

CDR3 sequence: CASRGEETQYF. As DNA, the CDR3 is TGTGCCAGCAGGGGAGAGGAGACCCAGTACTTC. V usage is TRBV4-2 and J usage is TRBJ2-5; D may be TRBD2 (5 bases). Trimming took 6 bases from V and 5 from J, leaving 7 bases between them. The CDR3 covers 11 residues. Germline assignment: CDR1 LGHNA and CDR2 YNFKEQ.

The table lists this clone with a count of one. This chain uses TRBV19 with TRBJ2-3; D might be TRBD1 (5 bases). CDR1 LNHDA and CDR2 SQIVND come from the germline V gene (reference sequence). Deletions cut 5 bases from V and 6 bases from J, with 12 bases between. The CDR3 sequence is 13 residues long. The CDR3 bases are TGTGCCAGTAGTCTCCTAGGGGTGGATACGCAGTATTTT. It yields the protein CASSLLGVDTQYF.

The V call is TRBV6-5, the J call TRBJ1-1, with a possible D match to TRBD1 (6 bases). Germline lookup yields CDR1 MNHEY and CDR2 SVGAGI. V dropped 10 bases and J dropped 3 bases, with 21 bases sitting between them. The CDR3 sequence is 15 residues long. The CDR3 DNA reads as TGTGCCACCACCCGCCTACAGGGATGGGACACTGAAGCTTTCTTT. It encodes CATTRLQGWDTEAFF.

The CDR3: CASTSGGYGYTF. The CDR3 nucleotides read TGTGCCAGCACTTCAGGGGGCTATGGCTACACCTTC. The chain employs TRBV28 and TRBJ1-2, with 7 bases aligning to TRBD1. This CDR3 spans 12 amino acids. CDR1 is MDHEN, CDR2 SYDVKM, per germline. The trim removed 7 bases at V and 4 bases at J, leaving 3 bases unmatched.

The rearrangement uses TRBV9 and TRBJ2-7, with D maybe TRBD1 (6 bases). CDR1 SGDLS and CDR2 YYNGEE come from the germline V gene. The CDR3 totals 15 residues. V was trimmed by 4 bases and J by 1 base, leaving 15 bases between them. The CDR3 protein is CASSPSPTGSYEQYF. The CDR3 nucleotides are TGTGCCAGCAGCCCATCCCCGACAGGATCCTACGAGCAGTACTTC.

V and J are TRBV5-4 and TRBJ2-2; the D is unclear. Germline lookup yields CDR1 SGHNT and CDR2 YYREEE (reference sequence). V was clipped by 0 bases and J by 7 bases, with 7 bases between them. The CDR3 extends over 13 amino acids. CDR3 nucleotides: TGTGCCAGCAGCTTGGAGCCGGTCGGGGAGCTGTTTTTT. Protein sequence: CASSLEPVGELFF.

The genes are TRBV4-3 and TRBJ2-7, with TRBD2 as a possible D gene (7 bases). V was trimmed by 0 bases and J by 0 bases, leaving 12 bases between them. Germline CDR1 reads LGHNA; CDR2 reads YSLEER. The CDR3 has 16 residues. CDR3 region: CASSQDGRGPSYEQYF. In nucleotides, the CDR3 is TGCGCCAGCAGCCAAGATGGGCGGGGGCCCTCCTACGAGCAGTACTTC.

This CDR3 reads CASSPTPDSGNTIYF. The CDR3 DNA sequence: TGTGCCAGCAGTCCCACACCTGACTCTGGAAACACCATATATTTT. V usage is TRBV9 and J usage is TRBJ1-3, with D unresolved. Trimming removed 5 bases from V and 0 bases from J, with 12 bases in between. There are 15 residues in the CDR3. Germline loops: CDR1 SGDLS, CDR2 YYNGEE.

The chain couples TRBV15 to TRBJ2-2; 10 nucleotides line up with TRBD2. The CDR3 consists of 17 residues. Germline V lookup: CDR1 LNHNV, CDR2 YYDKDF (reference sequence). The V gene end was trimmed by 0 bases and the J gene end by 5 bases; junction bases not matched to a gene: 6. In DNA, the CDR3 is TGTGCCACCAGCAGAGATCGAGCGGGGGGGCGGACCGGGGAGCTGTTTTTT. It yields the protein CATSRDRAGGRTGELFF.

The rearrangement links TRBV19 to TRBJ2-7; 12 bases match TRBD1. Germline V gene data show CDR1 as LNHDA and CDR2 as SQIVND (reference sequence). J gave up 3 bases and V 6 bases, and 6 bases lay outside the gene matches. The CDR3 loop spans 15 amino acids. CDR3 residues: CASRAGTGGLYEQYF. CDR3 DNA: TGTGCCAGTAGGGCCGGGACAGGGGGCCTCTACGAGCAGTACTTC.

The chain recombines TRBV5-1 with TRBJ1-2, with TRBD1 identical over 7 bases. Germline values: CDR1 SGHRS, CDR2 YFSETQ. The junction had 1 base not matched to a gene; V was cut back by 0 bases and J by 2 bases. The CDR3 has 14 residues. CDR3 DNA sequence: TGCGCCAGCAGCTTGGAGGGGGCGAACTATGGCTACACCTTC. Translation: CASSLEGANYGYTF. Full variable domain (missing parts from reference TRBV5-1 and TRBJ1-2): KAGVTQTPRYLIKTRGQQVTLSCSPISGHRSVSWYQQTPGQGLQFLFEYFSETQRNKGNFPGRFSGRQFSNSRSEMNVSTLELGDSALYLCASSLEGANYGYTFGSGTRLTVV.

The V gene is TRBV6-4, the J gene TRBJ2-1; 10 bases map to TRBD2. Unmatched junction bases numbered 8, after V lost 5 bases and J lost 4 bases. CDR1 and CDR2 (germline): MRHNA, SNTAGT. The length of the CDR3 is 16 residues. The DNA of the CDR3 is TGTGCCAGCAGTCTTACTCTAGCGGGGGTGTACAATGAGCAGTTCTTC. Protein product: CASSLTLAGVYNEQFF.

This clone occurred once. V usage is TRBV5-4 and J usage is TRBJ1-1; a weak D match, TRBD1 (6 bases). There are 14 residues in the CDR3. The germline V and J ends were trimmed by 0 bases and 6 bases, with 12 bases remaining between them. Germline CDR1 SGHNT, CDR2 YYREEE (reference sequence). CDR3 protein: CASSLEQGSAEAFF. Written as DNA, the CDR3 is TGTGCCAGCAGCTTGGAACAGGGAAGCGCTGAAGCTTTCTTT.

The genes are TRBV6-5 and TRBJ1-4; TRBD1 matches at 11 bases. From germline, CDR1 is MNHEY and CDR2 SVGAGI. Trimming cost V 6 bases and J 2 bases; bases outside gene matches: 2. This CDR3 has 15 amino acids. The CDR3 DNA is TGTGCCAGCAGAAGGGACAGGGGGACTAATGAAAAACTGTTTTTT. Translated: CASRRDRGTNEKLFF.

The rearrangement links TRBV5-6 to TRBJ1-2, with 7 bases fitting TRBD1. The CDR3 is 13 amino acids. Trimming took 4 bases from V and 10 from J; bases not matched to a gene: 10. CDR1 and CDR2 from the germline V gene are SGHDT and YYEEEE. CDR3 DNA: TGTGCCAGCAGCCGGGGAAGGGGGCGCGCCTACACCTTC. Translated: CASSRGRGRAYTF. Combining the CDR3 with reference TRBV5-6 and TRBJ1-2 gives the whole variable domain DAGVTQSPTHLIKTRGQQVTLRCSPKSGHDTVSWYQQALGQGPQFIFQYYEEEERQRGNFPDRFSGHQFPNYSSELNVNALLLGDSALYLCASSRGRGRAYTFGSGTRLTVV.

The V and J genes are TRBV27 and TRBJ2-7; tentatively, D is TRBD2 (5 bases). Germline V gene data show CDR1 as MNHEY and CDR2 as SMNVEV (reference sequence). The CDR3 contains 12 residues. Trimming pared 1 base from V and 6 bases from J, leaving 7 bases between. Written as DNA, the CDR3 is TGTGCCAGCAGTTTATACGGAGGCGAGCAGTACTTC. Its protein product is CASSLYGGEQYF.

The rearrangement uses TRBV14 and TRBJ2-6; D is unresolved. V shed 0 bases and J shed 0 bases, with 9 bases lying between them. The length of the CDR3 is 17 residues. CDR1 and CDR2 (germline): SGHDN, FVKESK. The CDR3 is CASSQESRLSGANVLTF. Here the CDR3 DNA reads TGTGCCAGCAGCCAAGAGAGCCGCCTCTCTGGGGCCAACGTCCTGACTTTC. Based on the CDR3 plus reference TRBV14 and TRBJ2-6, the full variable domain is EAGVTQFPSHSVIEKGQTVTLRCDPISGHDNLYWYRRVMGKEIKFLLHFVKESKQDESGMPNNRFLAERTGGTYSTLKVQPAELEDSGVYFCASSQESRLSGANVLTFGAGSRLTVL.

This clone has more than one count but fewer than ten. The chain carries TRBV29-1 and TRBJ1-1; 11 nucleotides agree with TRBD1. The ends lost 6 bases at V and 6 bases at J; junction bases unmatched: 6. The CDR3 is 13 residues long. Germline-derived CDR1 and CDR2 are SQVTM and ANQGSEA. The CDR3 loop reads CSVGGTGGPEAFF. CDR3 sequence (DNA): TGCAGCGTGGGGGGGACAGGGGGGCCTGAAGCTTTCTTT.

The chain employs TRBV6-1 and TRBJ1-3; the D gene is possibly TRBD1 (6 bases). V shed 5 bases and J shed 5 bases, with 13 bases lying between them. The CDR3 is made up of 14 amino acids. Looked up from germline, CDR1 is MNHNS and CDR2 is SASEGT. This CDR3 reads CASSLQGSRNTIYF. CDR3 nucleotide sequence: TGTGCCAGCAGTCTACAGGGAAGTAGAAACACCATATATTTT.

This clone is a singleton in its sample. The chain employs TRBV5-1 and TRBJ2-1; TRBD1 aligns across 9 bases. V was pared by 3 bases and J by 6 bases, with 7 bases of the junction left unmatched. Germline assignment: CDR1 SGHRS and CDR2 YFSETQ. CDR3 length: 15 amino acids. The CDR3 protein is CASSSSGTGPNEQFF. The CDR3 DNA sequence: TGCGCCAGCAGCTCCTCCGGGACAGGGCCCAATGAGCAGTTCTTC.

This clone has more than one count but fewer than ten. The CDR3 reads CASSSRNNEQFF. CDR3 nucleotide sequence: TGTGCCAGCAGCAGTCGCAATAATGAGCAGTTCTTC. The chain is built from TRBV6-5 and TRBJ2-1; D is undetermined. V was pared by 6 bases and J by 7 bases, with 10 bases between. Germline lookup yields CDR1 MNHEY and CDR2 SVGAGI. CDR3 length equals 12 residues.

This clone was seen more than once but under ten times. The chain joins TRBV11-3 to TRBJ2-1; tentatively, D is TRBD1 (6 bases). V lost 6 bases, J lost 8 bases, and 14 bases lay in between. The CDR3 contains 13 residues. Germline CDR1 SGHNT, CDR2 YENEEA. The CDR3 nucleotides are TGTGCCAGCAGAGCCAGGGGCAGAGATGAGCAGTTCTTC. This codes for CASRARGRDEQFF.

In nucleotides, the CDR3 is TGTGCCAGCTCAAACCCGGGTAGGGGGACCTACGAGCAGTACTTC. Translating it yields CASSNPGRGTYEQYF. The chain employs TRBV18 and TRBJ2-7; D may be TRBD1 (6 bases). The CDR3 covers 15 residues. V shed 5 bases and J shed 2 bases, with 16 bases lying between them. Germline V gene sequence: CDR1 KGHSH, CDR2 LQKENI.

The rearrangement links TRBV6-4 to TRBJ2-1; D is perhaps TRBD2 (6 bases). The V gene's germline CDR1 is MRHNA and CDR2 SNTAGT. V was cut by 4 bases and J by 5 bases, with 12 bases left in between. The CDR3 spans 14 residues. The CDR3 here is CASSVEEGHNEQFF. The CDR3 bases are TGTGCCAGCAGTGTGGAGGAGGGCCACAATGAGCAGTTCTTC.

The chain links TRBV6-5 to TRBJ1-5, with D possibly matching TRBD1 (6 bases). The V end lost 6 bases, the J end lost 11 bases, and 23 bases lay between the germline ends. The V gene's germline CDR1 is MNHEY and CDR2 SVGAGI. This CDR3 has 15 residues. CDR3 sequence: CASRPQGGGDGAQHF. Written as DNA, the CDR3 is TGTGCCAGCAGGCCTCAAGGAGGGGGGGATGGGGCCCAGCATTTT.